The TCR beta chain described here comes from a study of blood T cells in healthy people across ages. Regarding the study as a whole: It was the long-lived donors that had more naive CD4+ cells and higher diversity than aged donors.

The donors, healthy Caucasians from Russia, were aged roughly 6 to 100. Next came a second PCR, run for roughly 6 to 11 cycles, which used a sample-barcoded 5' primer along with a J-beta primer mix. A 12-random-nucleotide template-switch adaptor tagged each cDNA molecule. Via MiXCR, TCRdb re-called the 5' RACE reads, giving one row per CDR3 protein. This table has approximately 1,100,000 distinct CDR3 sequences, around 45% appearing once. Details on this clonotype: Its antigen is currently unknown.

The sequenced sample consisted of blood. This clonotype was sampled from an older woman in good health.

Here the CDR3 reads CASSKSTSPRTGHETQYF. In DNA, the CDR3 is TGTGCCAGCAGCAAATCTACTTCCCCCCGGACAGGCCATGAGACCCAGTACTTC. The rearrangement uses TRBV6-1 and TRBJ2-5; TRBD1 agrees at 7 bases. The CDR3 contains 18 residues. The germline V gene encodes CDR1 MNHNS and CDR2 SASEGT. V was clipped by 6 bases and J by 5 bases; unmatched bases: 21.